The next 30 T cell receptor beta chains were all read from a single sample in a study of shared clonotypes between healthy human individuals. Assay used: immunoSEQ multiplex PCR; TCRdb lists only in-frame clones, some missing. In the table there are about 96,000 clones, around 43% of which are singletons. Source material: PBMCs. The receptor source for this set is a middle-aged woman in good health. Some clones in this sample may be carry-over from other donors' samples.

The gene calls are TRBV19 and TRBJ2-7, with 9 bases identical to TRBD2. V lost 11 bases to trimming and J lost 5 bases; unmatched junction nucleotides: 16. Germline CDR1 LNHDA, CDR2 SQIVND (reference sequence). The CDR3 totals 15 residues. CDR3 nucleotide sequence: TGTGCCCCGCAAAGCCGGCGGGAGGGCCCCCACGAGCAGTACTTC. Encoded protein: CAPQSRREGPHEQYF.

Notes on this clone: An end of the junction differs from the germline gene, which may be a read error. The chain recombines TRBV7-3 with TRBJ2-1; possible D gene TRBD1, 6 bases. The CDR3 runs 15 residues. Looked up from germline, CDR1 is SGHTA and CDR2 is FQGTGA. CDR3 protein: CASGLVDSIYNEQFF. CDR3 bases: TGTGCCAGCGGCTTAGTGGACAGCATCTACAATGAGCAGTTCTTC.

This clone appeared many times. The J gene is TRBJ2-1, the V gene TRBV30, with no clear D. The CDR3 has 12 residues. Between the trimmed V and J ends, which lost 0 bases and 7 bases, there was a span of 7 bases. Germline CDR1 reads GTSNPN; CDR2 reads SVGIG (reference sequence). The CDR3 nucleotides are TGTGCCTGGAGTGTATTGAGGAATGAGCAGTTCTTC. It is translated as CAWSVLRNEQFF.

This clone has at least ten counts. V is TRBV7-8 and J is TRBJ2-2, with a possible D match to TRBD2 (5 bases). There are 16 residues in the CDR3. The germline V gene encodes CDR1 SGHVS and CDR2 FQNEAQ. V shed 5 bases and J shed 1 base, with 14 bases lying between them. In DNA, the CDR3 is TGTGCCAGCAGCCCGTGGTCCGGGGAGAACACCGGGGAGCTGTTTTTT. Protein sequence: CASSPWSGENTGELFF.

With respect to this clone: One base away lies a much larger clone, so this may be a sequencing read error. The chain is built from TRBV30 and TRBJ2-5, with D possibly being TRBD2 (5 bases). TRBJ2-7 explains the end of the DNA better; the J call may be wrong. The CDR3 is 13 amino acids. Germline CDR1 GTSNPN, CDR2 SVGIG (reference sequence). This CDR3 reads CASPGSPIYEQYF. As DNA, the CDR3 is TGTGCCTCGCCGGGATCGCCCATCTACGAGCAGTACTTC.

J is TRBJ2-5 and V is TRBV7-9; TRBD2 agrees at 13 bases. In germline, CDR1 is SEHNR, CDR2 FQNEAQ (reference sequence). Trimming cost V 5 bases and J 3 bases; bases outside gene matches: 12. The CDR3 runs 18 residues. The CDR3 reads CASSQAGLAGLGEETQYF. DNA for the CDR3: TGTGCCAGCAGCCAGGCGGGACTAGCGGGGCTTGGCGAAGAGACCCAGTACTTC.

CDR3 coding DNA: TGTGCCAGCAGTTTATCGACAGGGGTCTATGGCTACACCTTC. Protein product: CASSLSTGVYGYTF. The chain is built from TRBV28 and TRBJ1-2; TRBD1 aligns across 8 bases. CDR1 is MDHEN, CDR2 SYDVKM, per germline. V shed 1 base and J 4 bases; nucleotides not matched to a gene: 2. The CDR3 consists of 14 residues.

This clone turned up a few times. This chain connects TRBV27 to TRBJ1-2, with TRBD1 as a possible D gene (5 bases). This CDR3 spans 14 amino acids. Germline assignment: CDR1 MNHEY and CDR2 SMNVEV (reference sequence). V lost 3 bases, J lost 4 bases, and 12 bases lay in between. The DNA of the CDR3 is TGTGCCAGCAGTTTGCAGGGAACTCGCTATGGCTACACCTTC. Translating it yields CASSLQGTRYGYTF.

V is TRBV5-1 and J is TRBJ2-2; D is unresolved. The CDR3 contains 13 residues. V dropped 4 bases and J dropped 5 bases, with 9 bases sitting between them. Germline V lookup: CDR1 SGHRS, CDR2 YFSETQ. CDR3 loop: CASSPFETGELFF. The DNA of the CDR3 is TGCGCCAGCAGCCCGTTCGAAACCGGGGAGCTGTTTTTT.

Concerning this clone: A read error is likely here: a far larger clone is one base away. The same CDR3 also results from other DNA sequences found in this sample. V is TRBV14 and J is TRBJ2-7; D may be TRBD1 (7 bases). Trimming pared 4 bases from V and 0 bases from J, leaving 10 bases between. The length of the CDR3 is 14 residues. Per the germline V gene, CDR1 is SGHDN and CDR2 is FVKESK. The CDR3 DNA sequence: TGTGCCAGCAGCCGCGGGACAGTCTCCTACGAGCAGTACTTC. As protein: CASSRGTVSYEQYF.

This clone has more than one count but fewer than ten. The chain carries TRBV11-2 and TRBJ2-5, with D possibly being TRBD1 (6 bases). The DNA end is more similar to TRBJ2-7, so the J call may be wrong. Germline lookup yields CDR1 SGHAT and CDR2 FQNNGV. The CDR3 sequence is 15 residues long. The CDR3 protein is CASSRTGLPVNEQYF. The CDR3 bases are TGTGCCAGCAGCCGAACAGGGCTTCCAGTGAACGAGCAGTACTTC.

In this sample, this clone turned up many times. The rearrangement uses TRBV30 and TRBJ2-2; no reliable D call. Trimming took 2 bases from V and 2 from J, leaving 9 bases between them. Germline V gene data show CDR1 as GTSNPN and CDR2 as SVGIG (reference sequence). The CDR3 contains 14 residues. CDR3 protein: CAWSLGPNTGELFF. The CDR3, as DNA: TGTGCCTGGAGTCTCGGACCAAACACCGGGGAGCTGTTTTTT.

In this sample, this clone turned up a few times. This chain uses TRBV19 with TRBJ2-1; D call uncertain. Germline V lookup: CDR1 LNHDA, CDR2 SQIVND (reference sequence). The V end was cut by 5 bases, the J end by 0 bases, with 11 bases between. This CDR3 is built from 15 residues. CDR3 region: CASSFTTNSYNEQFF. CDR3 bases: TGTGCCAGTAGTTTCACTACGAACTCCTACAATGAGCAGTTCTTC.

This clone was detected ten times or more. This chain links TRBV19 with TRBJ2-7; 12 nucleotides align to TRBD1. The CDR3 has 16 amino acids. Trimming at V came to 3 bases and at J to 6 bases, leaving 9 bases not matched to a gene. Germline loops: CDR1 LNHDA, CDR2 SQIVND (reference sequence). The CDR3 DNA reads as TGTGCCAGTAGTATCGCAGGGACAGGGGGCGTCGGCGAGCAGTACTTC. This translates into CASSIAGTGGVGEQYF.

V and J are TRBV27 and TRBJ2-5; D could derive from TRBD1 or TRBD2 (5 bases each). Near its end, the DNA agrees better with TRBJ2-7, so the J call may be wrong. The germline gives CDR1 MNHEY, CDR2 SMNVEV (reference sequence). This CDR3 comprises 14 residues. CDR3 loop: CASNPRQRGYEQYF. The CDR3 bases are TGTGCCAGCAATCCCAGACAGAGGGGCTACGAGCAGTACTTC.

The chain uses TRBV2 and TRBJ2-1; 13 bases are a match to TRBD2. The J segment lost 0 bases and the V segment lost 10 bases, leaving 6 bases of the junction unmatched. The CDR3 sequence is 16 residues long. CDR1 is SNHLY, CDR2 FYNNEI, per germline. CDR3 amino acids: CATGTSGIDSYNEQFF. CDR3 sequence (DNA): TGTGCCACCGGGACTAGCGGGATAGACTCCTACAATGAGCAGTTCTTC.

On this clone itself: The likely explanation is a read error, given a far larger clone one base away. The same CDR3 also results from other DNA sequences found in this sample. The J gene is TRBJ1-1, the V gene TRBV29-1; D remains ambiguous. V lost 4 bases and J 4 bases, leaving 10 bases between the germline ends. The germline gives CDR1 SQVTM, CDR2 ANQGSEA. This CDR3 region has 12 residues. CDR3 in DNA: TGCAGCGTTGGCTTCGGCCGCACTGAAGCTTTCTTT. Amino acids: CSVGFGRTEAFF.

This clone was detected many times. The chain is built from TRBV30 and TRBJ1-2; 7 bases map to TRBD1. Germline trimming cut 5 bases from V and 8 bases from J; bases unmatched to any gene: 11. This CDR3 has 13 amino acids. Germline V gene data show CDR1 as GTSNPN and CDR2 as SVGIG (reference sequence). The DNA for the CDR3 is TGTGCCTGGGGTCCCGGGACAGTGAACGGCTACACCTTC. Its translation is CAWGPGTVNGYTF.

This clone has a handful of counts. CDR3: CASSLGLVRIYQETQYF. The CDR3 nucleotides are TGTGCCAGCAGCTTAGGGCTCGTCAGGATATACCAAGAGACCCAGTACTTC. The chain uses TRBV7-8 and TRBJ2-5; D not certain. The V and J ends lost 1 base and 0 bases respectively, with 15 bases between them. CDR3 length: 17 amino acids. CDR1 is SGHVS and CDR2 is FQNEAQ in the germline V gene.

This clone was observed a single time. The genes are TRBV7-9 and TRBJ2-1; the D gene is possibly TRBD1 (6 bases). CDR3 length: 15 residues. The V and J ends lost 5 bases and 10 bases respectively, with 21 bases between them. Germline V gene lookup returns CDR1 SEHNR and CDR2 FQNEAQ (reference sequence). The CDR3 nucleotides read TGTGCCAGCAGCCAAGATTGGGCGGAGACAGGCGAGCAGTTCTTC. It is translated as CASSQDWAETGEQFF.

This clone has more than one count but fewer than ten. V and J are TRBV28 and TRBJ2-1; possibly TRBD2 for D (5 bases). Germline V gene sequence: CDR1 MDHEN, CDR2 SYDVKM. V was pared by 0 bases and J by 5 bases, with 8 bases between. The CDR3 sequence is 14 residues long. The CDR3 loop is CASSLWTGNNEQFF. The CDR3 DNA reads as TGTGCCAGCAGTTTATGGACGGGGAACAATGAGCAGTTCTTC.

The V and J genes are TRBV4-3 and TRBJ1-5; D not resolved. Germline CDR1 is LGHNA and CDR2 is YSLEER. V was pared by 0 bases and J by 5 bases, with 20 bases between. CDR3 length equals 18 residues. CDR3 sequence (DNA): TGCGCCAGCAGCCAAGAAGCGGTCGGGGAAGGTGAGGATCAGCCCCAGCATTTT. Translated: CASSQEAVGEGEDQPQHF.

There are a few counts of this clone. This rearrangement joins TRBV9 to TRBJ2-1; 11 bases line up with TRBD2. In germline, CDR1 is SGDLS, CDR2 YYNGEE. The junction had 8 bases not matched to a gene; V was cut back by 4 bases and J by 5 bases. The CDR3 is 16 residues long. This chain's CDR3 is CASSPLTSGVNNEQFF. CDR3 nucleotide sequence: TGTGCCAGCAGCCCACTGACTAGCGGGGTGAACAATGAGCAGTTCTTC.

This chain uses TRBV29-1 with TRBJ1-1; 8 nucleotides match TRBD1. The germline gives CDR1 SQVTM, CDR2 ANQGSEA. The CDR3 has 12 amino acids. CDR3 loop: CSAQGDGAEAFF. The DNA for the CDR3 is TGCAGTGCACAGGGGGACGGCGCTGAAGCTTTCTTT. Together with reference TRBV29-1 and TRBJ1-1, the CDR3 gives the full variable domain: SAVISQKPSRDICQRGTSLTIQCQVDSQVTMMFWYRQQPGQSLTLIATANQGSEATYESGFVIDKFPISRPNLTFSTLTVSNMSPEDSSIYLCSAQGDGAEAFFGQGTRLTVV.

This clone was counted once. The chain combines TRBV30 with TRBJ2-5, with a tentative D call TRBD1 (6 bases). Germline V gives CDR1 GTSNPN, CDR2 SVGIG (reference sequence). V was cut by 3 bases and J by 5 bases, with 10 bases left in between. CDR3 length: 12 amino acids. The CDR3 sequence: CAWRGQRETQYF. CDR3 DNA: TGTGCCTGGAGAGGACAGCGGGAGACCCAGTACTTC. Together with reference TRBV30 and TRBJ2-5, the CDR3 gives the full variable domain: SQTIHQWPATLVQPVGSPLSLECTVEGTSNPNLYWYRQAAGRGLQLLFYSVGIGQISSEVPQNLSASRPQDRQFILSSKKLLLSDSGFYLCAWRGQRETQYFGPGTRLLVL.

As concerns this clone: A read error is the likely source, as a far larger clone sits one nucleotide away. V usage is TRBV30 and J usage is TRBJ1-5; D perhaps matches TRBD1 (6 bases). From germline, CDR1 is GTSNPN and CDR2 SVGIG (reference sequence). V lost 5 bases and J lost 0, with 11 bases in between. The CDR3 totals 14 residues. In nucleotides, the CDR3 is TGTGCCTGGCCTTCGGGACATAGCAATCAGCCCCAGCATTTT. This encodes CAWPSGHSNQPQHF.

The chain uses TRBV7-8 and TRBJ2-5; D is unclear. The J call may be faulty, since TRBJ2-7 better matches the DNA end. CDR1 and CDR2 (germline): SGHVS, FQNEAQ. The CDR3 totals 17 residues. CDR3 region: CASSLPLPQTVSYEQYF. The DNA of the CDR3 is TGTGCCAGCAGCTTACCCCTGCCGCAGACCGTGTCCTACGAGCAGTACTTC.

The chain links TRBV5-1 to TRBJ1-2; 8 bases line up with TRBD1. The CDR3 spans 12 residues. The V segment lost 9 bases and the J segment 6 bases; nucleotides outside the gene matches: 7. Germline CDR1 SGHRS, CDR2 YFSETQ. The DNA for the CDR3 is TGCGCCACTCGCGGGACAGGCGATGGCTACACCTTC. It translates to CATRGTGDGYTF. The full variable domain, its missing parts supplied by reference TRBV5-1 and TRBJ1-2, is KAGVTQTPRYLIKTRGQQVTLSCSPISGHRSVSWYQQTPGQGLQFLFEYFSETQRNKGNFPGRFSGRQFSNSRSEMNVSTLELGDSALYLCATRGTGDGYTFGSGTRLTVV.

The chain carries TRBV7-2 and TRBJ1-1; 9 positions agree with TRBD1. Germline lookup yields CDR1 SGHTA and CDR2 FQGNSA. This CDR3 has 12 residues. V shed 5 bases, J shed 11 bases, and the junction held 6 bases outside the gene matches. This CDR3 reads CASSRDREVAFF. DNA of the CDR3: TGTGCCAGCAGCCGGGACAGGGAGGTCGCTTTCTTT.

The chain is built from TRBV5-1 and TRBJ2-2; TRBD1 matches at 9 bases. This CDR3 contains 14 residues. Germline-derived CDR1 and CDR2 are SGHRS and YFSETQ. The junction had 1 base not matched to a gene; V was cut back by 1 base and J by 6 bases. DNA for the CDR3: TGCGCCAGCAGCTTGACAGGGGGCCCCGGGGAGCTGTTTTTT. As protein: CASSLTGGPGELFF. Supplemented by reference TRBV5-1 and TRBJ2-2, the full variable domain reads KAGVTQTPRYLIKTRGQQVTLSCSPISGHRSVSWYQQTPGQGLQFLFEYFSETQRNKGNFPGRFSGRQFSNSRSEMNVSTLELGDSALYLCASSLTGGPGELFFGEGSRLTVL.